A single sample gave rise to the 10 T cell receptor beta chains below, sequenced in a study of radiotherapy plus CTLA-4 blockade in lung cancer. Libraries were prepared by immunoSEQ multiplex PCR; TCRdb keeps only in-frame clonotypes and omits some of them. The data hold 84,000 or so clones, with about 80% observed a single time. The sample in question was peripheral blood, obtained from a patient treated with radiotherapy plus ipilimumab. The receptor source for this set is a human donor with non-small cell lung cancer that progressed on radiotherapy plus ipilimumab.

CDR3 loop: CASSLGLAGVPMNTGELFF. CDR3 nucleotides: TGTGCCAGCAGCTTGGGACTAGCGGGAGTTCCAATGAACACCGGGGAGCTGTTTTTT. The chain employs TRBV9 and TRBJ2-2; 14 bases map to TRBD2. V shed 4 bases, J shed 1 base, and the junction held 9 bases outside the gene matches. Germline CDR1 and CDR2: SGDLS and YYNGEE. The CDR3 covers 19 residues.

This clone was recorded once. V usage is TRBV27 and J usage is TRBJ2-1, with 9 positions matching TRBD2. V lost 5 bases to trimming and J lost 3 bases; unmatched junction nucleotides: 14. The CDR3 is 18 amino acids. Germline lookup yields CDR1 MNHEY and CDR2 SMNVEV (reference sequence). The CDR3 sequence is CASSAADPLAGNYNEQFF. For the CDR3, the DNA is TGTGCCAGCAGTGCCGCCGACCCTCTAGCGGGAAACTACAATGAGCAGTTCTTC.

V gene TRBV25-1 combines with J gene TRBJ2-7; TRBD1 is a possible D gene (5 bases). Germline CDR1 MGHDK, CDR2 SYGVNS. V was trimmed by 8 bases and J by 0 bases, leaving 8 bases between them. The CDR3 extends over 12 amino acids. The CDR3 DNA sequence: TGTGCCAGCCAGGGCAACTCCTACGAGCAGTACTTC. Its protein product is CASQGNSYEQYF.

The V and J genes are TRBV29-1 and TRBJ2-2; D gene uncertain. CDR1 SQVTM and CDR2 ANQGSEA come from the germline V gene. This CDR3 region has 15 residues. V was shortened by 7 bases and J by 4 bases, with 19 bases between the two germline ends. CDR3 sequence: CSASQAVVSTGELFF. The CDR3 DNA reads TGCAGCGCCTCCCAGGCGGTGGTTTCCACCGGGGAGCTGTTTTTT.

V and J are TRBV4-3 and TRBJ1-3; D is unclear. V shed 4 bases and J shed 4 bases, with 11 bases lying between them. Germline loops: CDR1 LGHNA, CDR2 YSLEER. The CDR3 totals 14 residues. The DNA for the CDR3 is TGCGCCAGCAGCCCAGAAGCAAGCGGAAACACCATATATTTT. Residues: CASSPEASGNTIYF.

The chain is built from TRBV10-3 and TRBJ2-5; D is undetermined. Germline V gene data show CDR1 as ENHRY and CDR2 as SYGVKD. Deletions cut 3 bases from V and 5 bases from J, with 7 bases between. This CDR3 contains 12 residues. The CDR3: CAISENRETQYF. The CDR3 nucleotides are TGTGCCATCAGTGAAAATAGGGAGACCCAGTACTTC.

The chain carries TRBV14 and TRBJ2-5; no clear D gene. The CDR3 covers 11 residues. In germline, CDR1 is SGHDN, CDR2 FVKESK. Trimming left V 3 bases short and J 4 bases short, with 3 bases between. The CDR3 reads CASSQSETQYF. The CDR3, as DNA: TGTGCCAGCAGCCAGTCAGAGACCCAGTACTTC.

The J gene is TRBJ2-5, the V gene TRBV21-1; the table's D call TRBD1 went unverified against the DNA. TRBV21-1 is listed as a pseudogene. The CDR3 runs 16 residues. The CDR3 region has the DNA TGTGCCAGCAGCAAACTCCGGGGACAGTACCAAGAGACCCAGTACTTC. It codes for CASSKLRGQYQETQYF.

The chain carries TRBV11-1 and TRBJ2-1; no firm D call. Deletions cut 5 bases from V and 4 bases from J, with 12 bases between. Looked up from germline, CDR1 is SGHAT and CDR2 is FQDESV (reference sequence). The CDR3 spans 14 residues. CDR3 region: CASSPGPGYNEQFF. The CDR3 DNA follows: TGTGCCAGCAGCCCCGGACCCGGATACAATGAGCAGTTCTTC.

The CDR3 here is CAGSHGGRETQYF. CDR3 DNA: TGTGCCGGATCCCATGGGGGGAGAGAGACCCAGTACTTC. The chain links TRBV11-3 to TRBJ2-5; perhaps TRBD2 as D (6 bases). Germline V lookup: CDR1 SGHNT, CDR2 YENEEA. Trimming stripped 11 bases from V and 4 bases from J, with 17 bases between. The CDR3 contains 13 residues.